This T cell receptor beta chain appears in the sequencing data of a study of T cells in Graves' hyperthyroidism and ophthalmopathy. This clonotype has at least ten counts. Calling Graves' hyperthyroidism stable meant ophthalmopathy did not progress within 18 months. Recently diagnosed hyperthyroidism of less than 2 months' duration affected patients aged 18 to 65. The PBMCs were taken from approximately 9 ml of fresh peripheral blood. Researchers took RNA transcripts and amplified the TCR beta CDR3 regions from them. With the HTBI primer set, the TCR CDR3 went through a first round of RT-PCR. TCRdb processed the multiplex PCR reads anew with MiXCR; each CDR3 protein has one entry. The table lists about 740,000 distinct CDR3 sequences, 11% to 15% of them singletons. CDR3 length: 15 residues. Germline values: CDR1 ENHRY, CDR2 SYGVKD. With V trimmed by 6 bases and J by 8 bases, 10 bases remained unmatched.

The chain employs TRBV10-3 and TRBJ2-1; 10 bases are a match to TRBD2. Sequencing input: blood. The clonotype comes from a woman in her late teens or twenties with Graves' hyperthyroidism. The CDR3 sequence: CAISPASGSHHEQFF. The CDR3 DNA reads TGTGCCATCAGCCCCGCTAGCGGGAGTCACCATGAGCAGTTCTTC.